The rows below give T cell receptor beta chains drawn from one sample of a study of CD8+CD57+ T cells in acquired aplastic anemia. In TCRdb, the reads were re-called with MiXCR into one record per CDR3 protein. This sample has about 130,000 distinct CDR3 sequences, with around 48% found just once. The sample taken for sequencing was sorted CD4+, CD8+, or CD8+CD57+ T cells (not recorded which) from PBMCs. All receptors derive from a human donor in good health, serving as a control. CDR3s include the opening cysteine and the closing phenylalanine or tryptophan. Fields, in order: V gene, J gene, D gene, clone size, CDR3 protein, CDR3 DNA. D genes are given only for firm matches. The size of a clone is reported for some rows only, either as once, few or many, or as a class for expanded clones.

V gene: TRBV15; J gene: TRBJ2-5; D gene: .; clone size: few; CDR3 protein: CATSRSIGAQETQYF; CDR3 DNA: TGTGCCACCAGCAGATCGATCGGGGCTCAAGAGACCCAGTACTTC
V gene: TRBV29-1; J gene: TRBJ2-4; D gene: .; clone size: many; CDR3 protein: CSVVTAGFNIQYF; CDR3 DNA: TGCAGCGTTGTGACAGCCGGTTTTAACATTCAGTACTTC
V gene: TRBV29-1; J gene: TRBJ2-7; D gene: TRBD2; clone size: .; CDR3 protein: CSLERGPSYEQYF; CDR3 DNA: TGCAGCCTTGAGCGGGGGCCCTCCTACGAGCAGTACTTC
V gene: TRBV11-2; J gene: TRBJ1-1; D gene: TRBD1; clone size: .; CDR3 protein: CASSLVGTGRRYTEAFF; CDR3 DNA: TGTGCCAGCAGCTTAGTGGGGACAGGGAGAAGGTACACTGAAGCTTTCTTT
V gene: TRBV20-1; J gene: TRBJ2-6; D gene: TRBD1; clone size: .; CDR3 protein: CSARGWANVLTF; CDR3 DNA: TGCAGTGCCAGGGGGTGGGCCAACGTCCTGACTTTC
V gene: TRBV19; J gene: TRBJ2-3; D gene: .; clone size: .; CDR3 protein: CASMGASVTDTQYF; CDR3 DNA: TGTGCCAGTATGGGGGCGAGCGTCACAGATACGCAGTATTTT
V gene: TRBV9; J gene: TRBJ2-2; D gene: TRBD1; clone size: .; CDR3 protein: CASSPRGPTAGELFF; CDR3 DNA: TGTGCCAGCAGCCCCAGGGGGCCGACCGCCGGGGAGCTGTTTTTT
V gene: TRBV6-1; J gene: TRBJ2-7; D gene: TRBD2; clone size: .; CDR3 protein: CASSEETSGAYEQHF; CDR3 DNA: TGTGCCAGCAGTGAAGAGACTAGCGGTGCCTACGAGCAGCACTTC
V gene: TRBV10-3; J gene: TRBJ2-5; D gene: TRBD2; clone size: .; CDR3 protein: CAISGGLAETQYF; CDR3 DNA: TGTGCCATCAGTGGGGGACTAGCTGAGACCCAGTACTTC
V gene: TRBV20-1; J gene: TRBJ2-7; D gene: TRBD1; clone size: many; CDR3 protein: CSASLPGGSYEQYF; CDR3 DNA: TGCAGTGCTAGTCTCCCAGGGGGATCCTACGAGCAGTACTTC
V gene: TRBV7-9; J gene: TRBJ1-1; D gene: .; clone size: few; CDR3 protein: CASSEGGTEAFF; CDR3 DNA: TGTGCCAGCAGCGAAGGGGGCACTGAAGCTTTCTTT
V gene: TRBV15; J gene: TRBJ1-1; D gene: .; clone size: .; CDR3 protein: CATSRESPEAFF; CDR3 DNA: TGTGCCACCAGCAGAGAGAGCCCCGAAGCTTTCTTT
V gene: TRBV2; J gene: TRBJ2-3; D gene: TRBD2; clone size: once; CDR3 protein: CASNLAGLRTDTQYF; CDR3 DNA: TGTGCCAGCAACCTAGCGGGGCTACGCACAGATACGCAGTATTTT
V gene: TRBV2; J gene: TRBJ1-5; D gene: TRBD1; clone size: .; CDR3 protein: CASSDQGQGNQPQHF; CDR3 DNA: TGTGCCAGCAGTGACCAGGGACAGGGGAATCAGCCCCAGCATTTT
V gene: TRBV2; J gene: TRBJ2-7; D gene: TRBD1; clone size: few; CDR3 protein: CASSRTGHSYEQYF; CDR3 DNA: TGTGCCAGCAGTAGGACAGGGCACTCCTACGAGCAGTACTTC
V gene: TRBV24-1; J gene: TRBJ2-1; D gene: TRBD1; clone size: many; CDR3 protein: CATSQTGQSSYNEQFF; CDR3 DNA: TGTGCCACCAGTCAGACAGGGCAAAGCTCCTACAATGAGCAGTTCTTC
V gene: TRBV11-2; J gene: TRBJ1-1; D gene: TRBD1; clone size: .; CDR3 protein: CASSLVGTGVNTEAFF; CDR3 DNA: TGTGCCAGCAGCTTAGTTGGGACAGGGGTGAACACTGAAGCTTTCTTT
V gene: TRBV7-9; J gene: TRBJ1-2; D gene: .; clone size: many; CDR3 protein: CASSFDSGNYGYTF; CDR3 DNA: TGTGCCAGCAGCTTTGACTCTGGAAACTATGGCTACACCTTC
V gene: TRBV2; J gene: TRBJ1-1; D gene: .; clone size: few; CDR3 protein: CAALGLNTEAFF; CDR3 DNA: TGTGCCGCCCTGGGATTGAACACTGAAGCTTTCTTT
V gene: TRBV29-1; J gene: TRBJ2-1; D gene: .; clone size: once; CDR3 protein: CSADSYNEQFF; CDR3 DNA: TGCAGCGCCGACTCTTACAATGAGCAGTTCTTC
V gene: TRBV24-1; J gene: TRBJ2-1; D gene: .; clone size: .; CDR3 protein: CATSEPGYNEQFF; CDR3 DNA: TGTGCCACCAGTGAACCGGGATACAATGAGCAGTTCTTC
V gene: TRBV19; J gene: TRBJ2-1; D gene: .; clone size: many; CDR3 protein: CASSRGTSSYNEQFF; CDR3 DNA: TGTGCCAGTAGTAGGGGGACCAGCTCCTACAATGAGCAGTTCTTC
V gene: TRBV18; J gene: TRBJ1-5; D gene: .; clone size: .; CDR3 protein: CASSPKAILEQPQHF; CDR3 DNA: TGTGCCAGCTCACCAAAGGCGATTTTGGAACAGCCCCAGCATTTT
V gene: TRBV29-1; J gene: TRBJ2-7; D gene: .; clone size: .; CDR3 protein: CSVEDGAKGHWNEQYF; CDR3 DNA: TGCAGCGTTGAAGATGGGGCCAAAGGGCATTGGAACGAGCAGTACTTC
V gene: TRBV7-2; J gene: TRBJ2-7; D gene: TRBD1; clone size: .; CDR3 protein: CASSPGQGLSYEQYF; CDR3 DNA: TGTGCCAGCAGCCCGGGACAGGGTCTTTCTTACGAGCAGTACTTC
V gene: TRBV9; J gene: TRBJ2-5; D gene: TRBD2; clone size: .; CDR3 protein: CASSEGSGGARETQYF; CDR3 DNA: TGTGCCAGCAGCGAGGGGAGCGGGGGGGCCCGGGAGACCCAGTACTTC
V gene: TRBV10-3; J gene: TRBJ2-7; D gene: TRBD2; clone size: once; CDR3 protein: CAITASGVGEQYF; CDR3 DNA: TGTGCCATCACGGCTAGCGGGGTCGGGGAGCAGTACTTC
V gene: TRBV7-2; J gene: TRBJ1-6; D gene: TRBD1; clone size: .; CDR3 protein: CAGSSTGRSNSPPHF; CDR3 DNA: TGTGCCGGCAGCTCGACAGGGAGATCTAATTCACCCCCCCACTTT
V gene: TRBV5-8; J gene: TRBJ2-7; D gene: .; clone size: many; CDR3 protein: CASSLAWAGTQYF; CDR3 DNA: TGTGCCAGCAGCTTGGCCTGGGCAGGCACGCAGTACTTC
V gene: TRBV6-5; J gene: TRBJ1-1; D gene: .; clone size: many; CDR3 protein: CASKWPLGTEAFF; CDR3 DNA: TGTGCCAGCAAGTGGCCCTTGGGCACTGAAGCTTTCTTT
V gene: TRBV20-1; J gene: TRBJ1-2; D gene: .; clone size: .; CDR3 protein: CSARMGYYGYTF; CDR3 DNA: TGCAGTGCTAGGATGGGCTACTATGGCTACACCTTC
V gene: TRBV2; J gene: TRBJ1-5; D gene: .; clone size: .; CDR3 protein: CAWSPLDSNQPQHF; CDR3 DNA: TGTGCCTGGAGTCCACTGGATAGCAATCAGCCCCAGCATTTT
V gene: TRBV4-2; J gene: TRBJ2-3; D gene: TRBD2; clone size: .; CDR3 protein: CASSKAGVSTDTQYF; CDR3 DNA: TGTGCCAGCAGCAAAGCGGGAGTAAGCACAGATACGCAGTATTTT
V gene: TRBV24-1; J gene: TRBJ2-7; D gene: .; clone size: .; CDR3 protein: CATSEGGSSYEQYF; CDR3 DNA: TGTGCCACCAGTGAGGGCGGTAGCTCCTACGAGCAGTACTTC
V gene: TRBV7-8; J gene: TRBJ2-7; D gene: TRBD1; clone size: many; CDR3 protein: CASSSQGAGGQYF; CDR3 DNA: TGTGCCAGCAGCTCACAGGGGGCTGGTGGGCAGTACTTC
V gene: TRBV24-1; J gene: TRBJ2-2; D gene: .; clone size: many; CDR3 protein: CATSDPKDLTGELFF; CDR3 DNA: TGTGCCACCAGTGACCCCAAGGACCTTACCGGGGAGCTGTTTTTT
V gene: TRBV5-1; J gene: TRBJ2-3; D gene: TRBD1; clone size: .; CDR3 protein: CASSQQGDTQYF; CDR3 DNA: TGCGCCAGCAGCCAACAGGGGGATACGCAGTATTTT
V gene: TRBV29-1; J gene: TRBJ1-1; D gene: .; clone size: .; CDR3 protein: CSVVRVYSNTEAFF; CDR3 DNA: TGCAGCGTTGTGCGGGTATACAGCAACACTGAAGCTTTCTTT
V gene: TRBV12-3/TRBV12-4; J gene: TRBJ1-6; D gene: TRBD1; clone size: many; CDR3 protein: CASSLRGLDSPLHF; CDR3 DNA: TGTGCCAGCAGTTTAAGGGGGCTTGATTCACCCCTCCACTTT
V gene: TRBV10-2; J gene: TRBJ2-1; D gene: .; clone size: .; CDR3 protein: CASSDTTGYNEQFF; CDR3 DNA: TGCGCCAGCAGTGACACGACAGGTTACAATGAGCAGTTCTTC
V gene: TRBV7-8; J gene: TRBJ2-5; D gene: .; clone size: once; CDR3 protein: CASSTVNRVEKETQYF; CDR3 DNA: TGTGCCAGCAGCACCGTCAATCGGGTCGAGAAAGAGACCCAGTACTTC
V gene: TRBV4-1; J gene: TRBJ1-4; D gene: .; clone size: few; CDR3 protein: CASSQEVPGRREKLFF; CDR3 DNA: TGCGCCAGCAGCCAAGAAGTTCCGGGGCGCCGTGAAAAACTGTTTTTT
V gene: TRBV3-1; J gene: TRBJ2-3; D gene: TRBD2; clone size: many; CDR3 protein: CASSPSRLAGGVADTQYF; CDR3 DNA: TGTGCCAGCAGCCCATCCAGACTAGCGGGGGGAGTCGCAGATACGCAGTATTTT
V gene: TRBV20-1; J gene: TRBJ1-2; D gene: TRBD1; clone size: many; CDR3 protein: CSVQGQGAVYTF; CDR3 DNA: TGCAGTGTTCAAGGACAGGGGGCGGTCTACACCTTC
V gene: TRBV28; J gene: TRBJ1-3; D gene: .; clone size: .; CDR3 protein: CASGPFGAGNTIYF; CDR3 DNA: TGTGCCAGCGGGCCGTTCGGGGCTGGAAACACCATATATTTT
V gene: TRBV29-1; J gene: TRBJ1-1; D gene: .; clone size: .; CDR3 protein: CSATYPGFVPLKNTEAFF; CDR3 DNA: TGCAGCGCCACGTATCCAGGGTTCGTGCCATTAAAGAACACTGAAGCTTTCTTT
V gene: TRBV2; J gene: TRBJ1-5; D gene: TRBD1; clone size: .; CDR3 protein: CASGVRTGNCQPQHF; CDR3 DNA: TGTGCCAGCGGCGTTCGGACAGGGAATTGCCAGCCCCAGCATTTT
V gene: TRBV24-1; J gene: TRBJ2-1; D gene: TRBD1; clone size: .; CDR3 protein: CATSDRQGNEQFF; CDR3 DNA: TGTGCCACCAGTGATCGACAGGGGAATGAGCAGTTCTTC
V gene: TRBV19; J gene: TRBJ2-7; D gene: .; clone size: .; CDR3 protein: CASNQGFLYEQYF; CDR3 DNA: TGTGCCAGTAATCAGGGATTCCTCTACGAGCAGTACTTC
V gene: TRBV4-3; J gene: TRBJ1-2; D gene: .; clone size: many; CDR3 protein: CASSQDSSGNYGYTF; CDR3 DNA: TGCGCCAGCAGCCAGGACTCCTCGGGGAACTATGGCTACACCTTC
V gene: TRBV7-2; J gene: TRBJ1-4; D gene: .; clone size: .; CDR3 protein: CASSGTRHNEKLFF; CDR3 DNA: TGTGCCAGCAGCGGTACTCGCCATAATGAAAAGCTGTTTTTT
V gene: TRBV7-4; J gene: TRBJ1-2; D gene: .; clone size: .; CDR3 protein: CAAGDTKEYGYTF; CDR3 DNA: TGTGCCGCCGGGGACACGAAAGAGTATGGCTACACCTTC
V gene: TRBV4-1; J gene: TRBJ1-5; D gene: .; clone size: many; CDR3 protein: CASSHVTDLAAQHF; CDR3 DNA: TGCGCCAGCAGCCACGTGACCGATCTAGCGGCCCAGCATTTT
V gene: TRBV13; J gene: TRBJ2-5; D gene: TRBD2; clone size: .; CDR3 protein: CASSSSGRDETQYF; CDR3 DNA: TGTGCCAGCAGCTCGAGCGGGAGGGACGAGACCCAGTACTTC
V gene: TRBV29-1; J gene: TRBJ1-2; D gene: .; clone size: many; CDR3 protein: CSVGGGGYGYTF; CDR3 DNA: TGCAGCGTTGGGGGGGGAGGGTATGGCTACACCTTC
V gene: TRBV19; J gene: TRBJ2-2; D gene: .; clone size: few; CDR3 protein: CASEKMQNGELFF; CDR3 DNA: TGTGCCAGTGAGAAGATGCAGAACGGGGAGCTGTTTTTT
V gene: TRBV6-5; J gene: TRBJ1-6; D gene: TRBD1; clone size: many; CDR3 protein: CASSSGQGARGNSPLHF; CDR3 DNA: TGTGCCAGCAGTTCGGGACAGGGGGCGCGGGGAAATTCACCCCTCCACTTT
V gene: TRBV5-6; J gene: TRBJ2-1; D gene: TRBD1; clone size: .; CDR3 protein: CASSPGTGGFHEQFF; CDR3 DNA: TGTGCCAGCAGCCCCGGGACAGGGGGGTTCCATGAGCAGTTCTTC
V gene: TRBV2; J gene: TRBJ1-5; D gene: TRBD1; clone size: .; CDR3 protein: CASGAGGGSNQPQHF; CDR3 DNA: TGTGCCAGCGGGGCAGGGGGCGGGAGCAATCAGCCCCAGCATTTT
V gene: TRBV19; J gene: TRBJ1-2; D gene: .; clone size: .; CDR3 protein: CASKSVGYYGYTF; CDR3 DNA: TGTGCCAGTAAGTCCGTAGGTTACTATGGCTACACCTTC